This is a list of T cell receptor beta chains from one sample in a study of identical twins. TCRdb processed the 5' RACE reads anew with MiXCR; each CDR3 protein has one entry. The sample has a few hundred thousand distinct CDR3 sequences; approximately 17% are singletons. Material for sequencing was naive T cells sorted from blood. Receptor source: a man aged 45 to 65 in good health. Each CDR3 is given with its conserved first and last residue. D genes are given only for firm matches. Clone size is not always given. Where it is, it says once, few, many or a class for expanded clones.

d_gene: .
abundance: .
v_gene: TRBV10-3
j_gene: TRBJ2-4
CDR3nt: TGTGCCATCAGTGAATCAGGGTCCAATTCCATTCAGTACTTC
CDR3aa: CAISESGSNSIQYF

d_gene: TRBD1
abundance: .
v_gene: TRBV6-1
j_gene: TRBJ1-2
CDR3nt: TGTGCCAGCAGTCCCTGGACAGGGTGGAACTATGGCTACACCTTC
CDR3aa: CASSPWTGWNYGYTF

d_gene: TRBD2
abundance: .
v_gene: TRBV12-3/TRBV12-4
j_gene: TRBJ2-1
CDR3nt: TGTGCCAGCAGCGGGACTAGCGGGGGGGCTTACAATGAGCAGTTCTTC
CDR3aa: CASSGTSGGAYNEQFF

d_gene: TRBD1
abundance: few
v_gene: TRBV20-1
j_gene: TRBJ1-5
CDR3nt: TGCAGTGCTAGTTCGGACAGGGATTTTCAGCCCCAGCATTTT
CDR3aa: CSASSDRDFQPQHF

d_gene: TRBD1
abundance: few
v_gene: TRBV20-1
j_gene: TRBJ2-7
CDR3nt: TGCAGTGCAGATCCCGGGACAGCAAATAACGGGCAGTACTTC
CDR3aa: CSADPGTANNGQYF

d_gene: TRBD2
abundance: few
v_gene: TRBV15
j_gene: TRBJ2-7
CDR3nt: TGTGCCACCAGCAGGGACCTCGGCGGGAGTCACGAGCAGTACTTC
CDR3aa: CATSRDLGGSHEQYF

d_gene: TRBD1
abundance: .
v_gene: TRBV27
j_gene: TRBJ2-1
CDR3nt: TGTGCCAGCAGTTTATTAGGGACAGGGGGGTACAATGAGCAGTTCTTC
CDR3aa: CASSLLGTGGYNEQFF

d_gene: .
abundance: few
v_gene: TRBV4-2
j_gene: TRBJ2-2
CDR3nt: TGTGCCAGCAGCCAAGATTGGGGGATCGGCGGGGAGCTGTTTTTT
CDR3aa: CASSQDWGIGGELFF

d_gene: .
abundance: once
v_gene: TRBV29-1
j_gene: TRBJ2-7
CDR3nt: TGCAGCGTTGACAAGGGTCCCCCCTACGAGCAGTACTTC
CDR3aa: CSVDKGPPYEQYF

d_gene: TRBD2
abundance: once
v_gene: TRBV20-1
j_gene: TRBJ2-5
CDR3nt: TGCAGTGCTAGCGGGGTAGCGGGATACCAAGAGACCCAGTACTTC
CDR3aa: CSASGVAGYQETQYF

d_gene: .
abundance: few
v_gene: TRBV7-9
j_gene: TRBJ2-7
CDR3nt: TGTGCCAGCAGCTTAGCACTAAAGGGACGCGAGCAGTACTTC
CDR3aa: CASSLALKGREQYF

d_gene: TRBD1
abundance: .
v_gene: TRBV12-3/TRBV12-4
j_gene: TRBJ1-5
CDR3nt: TGTGCCAGCAGTTTGGGGACAGGGTATAGCAATCAGCCCCAGCATTTT
CDR3aa: CASSLGTGYSNQPQHF

d_gene: TRBD2
abundance: .
v_gene: TRBV3-1
j_gene: TRBJ2-1
CDR3nt: TGTGCCAGCAGCCGAAGTGGGACTAGGTCCTACAATGAGCAGTTCTTC
CDR3aa: CASSRSGTRSYNEQFF

d_gene: TRBD1
abundance: .
v_gene: TRBV2
j_gene: TRBJ2-7
CDR3nt: TGTGCCAGCATCCTGTACGGGACAGGAGGTAGCGAGCAGTACTTC
CDR3aa: CASILYGTGGSEQYF

d_gene: TRBD2
abundance: .
v_gene: TRBV30
j_gene: TRBJ2-7
CDR3nt: TGTGCCTGGAGCATCCCGGGACTAGCAGTCTACGAGCAGTACTTC
CDR3aa: CAWSIPGLAVYEQYF

d_gene: .
abundance: .
v_gene: TRBV10-3
j_gene: TRBJ2-2
CDR3nt: TGTGCCATCAGTGAGTCGCCAAGGGGGACCGGGGAGCTGTTTTTT
CDR3aa: CAISESPRGTGELFF

d_gene: .
abundance: many
v_gene: TRBV5-1
j_gene: TRBJ2-1
CDR3nt: TGCGCCAGCAGCTTGGGGCCCCTCTGGGCTAGTTACAATGAGCAGTTCTTC
CDR3aa: CASSLGPLWASYNEQFF

d_gene: TRBD2
abundance: few
v_gene: TRBV14
j_gene: TRBJ2-1
CDR3nt: TGTGCCAGCAGCCATGAGTACCGCGGGGGGGGTGAGCAGTTCTTC
CDR3aa: CASSHEYRGGGEQFF

d_gene: .
abundance: .
v_gene: TRBV7-2
j_gene: TRBJ1-2
CDR3nt: TGTGCCAGCAGCTTAGTGGGGCAGGACAAGGGCTACACCTTC
CDR3aa: CASSLVGQDKGYTF

d_gene: .
abundance: few
v_gene: TRBV7-2
j_gene: TRBJ1-5
CDR3nt: TGTGCCAGCAGCTTAGCGCTGTTCAATCAGCCCCAGCATTTT
CDR3aa: CASSLALFNQPQHF

d_gene: TRBD1
abundance: many
v_gene: TRBV4-1
j_gene: TRBJ2-7
CDR3nt: TGCGCCAGCAGCCAAGATACAGGGGAAGGGGGAGAGCAGTACTTC
CDR3aa: CASSQDTGEGGEQYF

d_gene: .
abundance: .
v_gene: TRBV4-2
j_gene: TRBJ1-1
CDR3nt: TGTGCCAGCAGCCAACGAGGGGTTTCAGGGAACACTGAAGCTTTCTTT
CDR3aa: CASSQRGVSGNTEAFF

d_gene: TRBD1
abundance: .
v_gene: TRBV7-2
j_gene: TRBJ2-2
CDR3nt: TGTGCCAGCAGCCCGCGCCAGGGGGTCGGGGAGCTGTTTTTT
CDR3aa: CASSPRQGVGELFF

d_gene: .
abundance: few
v_gene: TRBV7-9
j_gene: TRBJ2-1
CDR3nt: TGTGCCAGCAGCTTAGCGGACCAGAATGAGCAGTTCTTC
CDR3aa: CASSLADQNEQFF

d_gene: TRBD2
abundance: .
v_gene: TRBV7-9
j_gene: TRBJ2-5
CDR3nt: TGTGCCAGCAGCAAAGGAGGGACGGGAGGCGAGACCCAGTACTTC
CDR3aa: CASSKGGTGGETQYF

d_gene: .
abundance: many
v_gene: TRBV7-2
j_gene: TRBJ2-7
CDR3nt: TGTGCCAGCAGCTCCACAGGGACGGGGATAGACGAGCAGTACTTC
CDR3aa: CASSSTGTGIDEQYF

d_gene: .
abundance: few
v_gene: TRBV4-3
j_gene: TRBJ2-7
CDR3nt: TGCGCCAGCAGCCAAGAGGGCAGGGGAGGGTACGAGCAGTACTTC
CDR3aa: CASSQEGRGGYEQYF

d_gene: .
abundance: .
v_gene: TRBV4-3
j_gene: TRBJ1-5
CDR3nt: TGCGCCAGCAGCCCTGGGCCTAGCAATCAGCCCCAGCATTTT
CDR3aa: CASSPGPSNQPQHF

d_gene: .
abundance: .
v_gene: TRBV7-8
j_gene: TRBJ1-5
CDR3nt: TGTGCCAGCAGCCCCGACAGTGGGGGCAATCAGCCCCAGCATTTT
CDR3aa: CASSPDSGGNQPQHF

d_gene: .
abundance: .
v_gene: TRBV5-1
j_gene: TRBJ1-4
CDR3nt: TGCGCCAGCAGCTTGTCAGGGACTGCAACTAATGAAAAACTGTTTTTT
CDR3aa: CASSLSGTATNEKLFF

d_gene: TRBD1
abundance: .
v_gene: TRBV29-1
j_gene: TRBJ2-5
CDR3nt: TGCAGCCCTGACAGGGAAGAGACCCAGTACTTC
CDR3aa: CSPDREETQYF

d_gene: .
abundance: many
v_gene: TRBV6-5
j_gene: TRBJ2-5
CDR3nt: TGTGCCAGCAGTTATGTTTCGGGTTTGGGGCAAGAGACCCAGTACTTC
CDR3aa: CASSYVSGLGQETQYF

d_gene: .
abundance: many
v_gene: TRBV7-9
j_gene: TRBJ2-7
CDR3nt: TGTGCCAGCAGCTTAGATGGGCGGTACGAGCAGTACTTC
CDR3aa: CASSLDGRYEQYF

d_gene: TRBD2
abundance: few
v_gene: TRBV4-1
j_gene: TRBJ2-3
CDR3nt: TGCGCCAGCAGCCAAGGGGCTAGCGGGAGTGGTACGCAGTATTTT
CDR3aa: CASSQGASGSGTQYF

d_gene: .
abundance: few
v_gene: TRBV28
j_gene: TRBJ2-7
CDR3nt: TGTGCCAGCAGTTGGGGGGCGAAATACGAGCAGTACTTC
CDR3aa: CASSWGAKYEQYF

d_gene: .
abundance: .
v_gene: TRBV7-8
j_gene: TRBJ2-7
CDR3nt: TGTGCCAGCAGCTTAGTTGCGGCACAAGTCTACGAGCAGTACTTC
CDR3aa: CASSLVAAQVYEQYF

d_gene: TRBD2
abundance: .
v_gene: TRBV27
j_gene: TRBJ2-3
CDR3nt: TGTGCCAGCAGTTTCGGACTAGCGGGAGGCGATACGCAGTATTTT
CDR3aa: CASSFGLAGGDTQYF

d_gene: TRBD1
abundance: many
v_gene: TRBV2
j_gene: TRBJ2-2
CDR3nt: TGTGCCAGCAGTCGGGACAGGGGGTCCGGGGAGCTGTTTTTT
CDR3aa: CASSRDRGSGELFF

d_gene: .
abundance: .
v_gene: TRBV5-5
j_gene: TRBJ1-1
CDR3nt: TGTGCCAGCAGCCGGATTCGACAGGACACGAACACTGAAGCTTTCTTT
CDR3aa: CASSRIRQDTNTEAFF

d_gene: TRBD2
abundance: once
v_gene: TRBV28
j_gene: TRBJ2-1
CDR3nt: TGTGCCAGCAGGAGGACTAGCGGGAGGACAAGGAATGAGCAGTTCTTC
CDR3aa: CASRRTSGRTRNEQFF